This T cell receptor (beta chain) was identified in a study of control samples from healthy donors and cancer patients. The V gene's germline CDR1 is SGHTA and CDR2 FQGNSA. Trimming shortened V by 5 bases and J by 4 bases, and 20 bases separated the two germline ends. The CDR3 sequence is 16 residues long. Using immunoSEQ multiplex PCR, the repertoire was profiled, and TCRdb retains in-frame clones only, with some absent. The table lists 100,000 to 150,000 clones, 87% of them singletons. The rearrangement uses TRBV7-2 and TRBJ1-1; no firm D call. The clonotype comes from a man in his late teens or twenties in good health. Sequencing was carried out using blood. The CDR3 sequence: CASSHQVWGMSTEAFF. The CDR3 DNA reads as TGTGCCAGCAGCCACCAGGTGTGGGGAATGAGCACTGAAGCTTTCTTT.